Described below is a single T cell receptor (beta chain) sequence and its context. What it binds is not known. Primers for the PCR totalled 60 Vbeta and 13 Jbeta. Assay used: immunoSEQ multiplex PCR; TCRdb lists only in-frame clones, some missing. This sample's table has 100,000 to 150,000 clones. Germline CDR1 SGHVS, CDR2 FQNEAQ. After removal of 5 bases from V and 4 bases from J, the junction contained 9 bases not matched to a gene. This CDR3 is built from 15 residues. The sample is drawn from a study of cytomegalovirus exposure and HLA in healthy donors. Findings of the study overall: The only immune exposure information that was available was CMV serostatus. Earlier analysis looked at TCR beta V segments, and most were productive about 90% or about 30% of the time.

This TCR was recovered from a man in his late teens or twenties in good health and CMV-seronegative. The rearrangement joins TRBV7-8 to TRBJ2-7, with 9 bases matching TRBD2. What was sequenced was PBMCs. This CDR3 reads CASSPLAGRIYEQYF. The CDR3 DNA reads TGTGCCAGCAGCCCGCTAGCGGGACGGATATACGAGCAGTACTTC.